The entry that follows covers one T cell receptor beta chain sequence. CDR1 MNHEY and CDR2 SMNVEV come from the germline V gene (reference sequence). J gave up 1 base and V 7 bases, and 9 bases lay outside the gene matches. The CDR3 extends over 17 amino acids. Data came from immunoSEQ multiplex PCR; TCRdb stores just in-frame clones and leaves some out. The sample consists of tens of thousands of clones, more than 85% of them appearing once. The data originate from a study of T cells in tuberculosis. Study details: A South African cohort included IGRA-negative adolescents, latently infected IGRA-positive adolescents and adults with active tuberculosis.

The time point denotes: new active TB diagnosis, blood taken before or within 7 days of starting treatment. Unsorted cryopreserved PBMC were sequenced, averaging roughly 100,000 T cells per clinical donor. This specimen was PBMCs, taken at tuberculosis diagnosis. The receptor comes from an adult with tuberculosis. J is TRBJ2-7 and V is TRBV27; 14 bases fit TRBD2. The CDR3 coding sequence is TGTGCCAGCACCCTAGGACTAGCGGGAGGAGGGTCCTACGAGCAGTACTTC. Protein sequence: CASTLGLAGGGSYEQYF.